The T cell receptor beta chain described here comes from a study of OX40 agonist ivuxolimab in advanced cancers. Study results and caveats: Antigens targeted by the expanded peripheral T cells were not determined. Clonal expansion by week 6 occurred in CD4+ and CD8+ blood T cells (at 0.1 to 3.0 mg/kg). A proportion of nonresponders additionally exhibited low normalized T-cell clonal expansion.

The CDR3 consists of 16 residues. Concerning this clone: The antigen is unknown.

Repertoires were generated with immunoSEQ multiplex PCR, while TCRdb's copy carries only in-frame clones and drops some. The table records some 77,000 clones, over 80% of them present only once. Cycle 7 day 1, cycle 4 day 1, and baseline were the timepoints at which blood was sampled. The receptor's source is an adult with an advanced solid tumor such as melanoma, head and neck, liver or kidney cancer. The specimen was CD4+ or CD8+ T cells sorted from blood, collected in a trial of the OX40 agonist ivuxolimab. This chain joins TRBV21-1 and TRBJ2-3; the table's D call, TRBD2, has no DNA check behind it. TRBV21-1 is a pseudogene segment. CDR3 in DNA: TGTGCCAGCCTAAAGCGGGACATCTCTAGCACAGATACGCAGTATTTT. Protein sequence: CASLKRDISSTDTQYF.